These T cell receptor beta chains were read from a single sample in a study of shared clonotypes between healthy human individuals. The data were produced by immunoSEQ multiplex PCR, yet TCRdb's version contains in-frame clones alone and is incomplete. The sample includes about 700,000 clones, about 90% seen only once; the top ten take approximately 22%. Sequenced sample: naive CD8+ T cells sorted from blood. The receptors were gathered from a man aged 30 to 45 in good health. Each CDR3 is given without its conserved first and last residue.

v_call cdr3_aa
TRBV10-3 AISGTGVGSNQPQH
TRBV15 ATSRWSGSDNEQF
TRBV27 ASSPPDRGLETQY
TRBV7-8 AIRIGTEQY
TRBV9 ASSKPTGTGETQY
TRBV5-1 ASSAAYNEQF
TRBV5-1 ASSPDGLVSAVSYEQY
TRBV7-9 ASSPLNRGAYEQY
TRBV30 AWSTGTHYGYT
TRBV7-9 ASSSRGGQGYEKLF
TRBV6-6 ATRDSSSYEQY
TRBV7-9 ASSFQFRGQETQY
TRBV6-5 ASSSGGGVEAF
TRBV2 ASSWDREGTNEKLF
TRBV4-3 ASSQDFVPKNIQY
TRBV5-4 ASSPRQVNNEQF
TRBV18 ASSPSGSGANVLT
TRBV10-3 AISVLAEYNEQF
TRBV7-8 ASSLATTVAGMGYEQY
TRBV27 ASSKFRVRGETQY
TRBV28 ASGWTYEQY
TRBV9 ASSVEQGLAADTQY
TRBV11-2 ASSLEGPYNEQF
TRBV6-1 ASSEAGQGLGQF
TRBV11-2 ASSLGHQGRRYNEQF
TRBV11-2 ASSLAGAGGGAYEQY
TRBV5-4 ASSEGDLAGYNEQF
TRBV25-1 ASSETKPSGRTNNEQF
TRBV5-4 ASSPGLAGGPADTQY
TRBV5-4 ASSLRHTGELF
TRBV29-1 SVEDPPGQITDTQY
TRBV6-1 ASSELRYGDTQY
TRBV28 ASSLWGGEQF
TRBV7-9 ASSPRQGAPYEQY
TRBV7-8 ASSPGVIGGANYGYT
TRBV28 ASSLFEQGPNEQF
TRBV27 ASTSLPVNTEAF